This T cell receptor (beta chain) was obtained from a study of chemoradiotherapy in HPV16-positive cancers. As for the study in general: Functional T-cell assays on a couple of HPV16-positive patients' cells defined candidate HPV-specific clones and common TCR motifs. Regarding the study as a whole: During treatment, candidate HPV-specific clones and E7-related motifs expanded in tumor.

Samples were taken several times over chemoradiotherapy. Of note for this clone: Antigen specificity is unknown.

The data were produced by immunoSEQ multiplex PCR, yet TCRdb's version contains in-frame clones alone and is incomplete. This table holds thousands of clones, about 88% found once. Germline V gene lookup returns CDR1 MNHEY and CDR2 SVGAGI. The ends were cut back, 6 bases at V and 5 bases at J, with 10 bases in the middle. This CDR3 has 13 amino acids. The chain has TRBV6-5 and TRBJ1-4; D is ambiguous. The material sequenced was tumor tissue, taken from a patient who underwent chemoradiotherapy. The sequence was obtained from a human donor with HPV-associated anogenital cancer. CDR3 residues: CASSLGSNEKLFF. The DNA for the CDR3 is TGTGCCAGCAGCCTAGGTTCAAATGAAAAACTGTTTTTT.